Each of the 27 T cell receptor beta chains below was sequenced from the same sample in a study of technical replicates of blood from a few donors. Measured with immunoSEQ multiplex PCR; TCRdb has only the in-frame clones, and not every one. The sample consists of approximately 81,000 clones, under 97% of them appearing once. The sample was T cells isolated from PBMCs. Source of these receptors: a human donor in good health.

This CDR3 reads CATQTSGRLQETQYF. Here the CDR3 DNA reads TGTGCCACCCAGACTAGCGGGAGGCTTCAAGAGACCCAGTACTTC. The chain couples TRBV6-1 to TRBJ2-5; 13 bases are a match to TRBD2. CDR1 MNHNS and CDR2 SASEGT come from the germline V gene. CDR3 size: 15 residues. V lost 10 bases and J lost 2; bases outside the gene matches: 7.

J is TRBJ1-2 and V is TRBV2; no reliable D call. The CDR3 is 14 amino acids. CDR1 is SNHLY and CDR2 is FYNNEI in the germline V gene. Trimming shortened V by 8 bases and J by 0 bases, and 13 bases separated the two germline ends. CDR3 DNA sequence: TGTGCCAGCCTAGCGGTCGGATCTAACTATGGCTACACCTTC. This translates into CASLAVGSNYGYTF.

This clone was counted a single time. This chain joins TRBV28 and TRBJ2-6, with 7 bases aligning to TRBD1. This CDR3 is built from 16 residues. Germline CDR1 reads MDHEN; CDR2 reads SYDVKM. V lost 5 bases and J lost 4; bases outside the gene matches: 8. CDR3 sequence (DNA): TGTGCCAGCAGTGATCCGAGGGGGCTGGGGGCCAACGTCCTGACTTTC. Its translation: CASSDPRGLGANVLTF.

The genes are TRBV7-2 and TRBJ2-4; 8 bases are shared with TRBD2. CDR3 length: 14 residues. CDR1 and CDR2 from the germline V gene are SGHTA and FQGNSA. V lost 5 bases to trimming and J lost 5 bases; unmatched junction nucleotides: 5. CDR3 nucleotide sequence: TGTGCCAGCAGCCTTCGGGGGGGCGAAAACATTCAGTACTTC. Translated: CASSLRGGENIQYF.

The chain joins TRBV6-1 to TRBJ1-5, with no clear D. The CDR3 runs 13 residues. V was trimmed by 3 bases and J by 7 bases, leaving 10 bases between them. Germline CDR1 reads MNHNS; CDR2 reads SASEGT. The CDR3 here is CASSDYNVQPQHF. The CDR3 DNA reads TGTGCCAGCAGTGATTACAACGTCCAGCCCCAGCATTTT.

CDR3 in DNA: TGTGCCAGCAGTTACTCCCCGGGACTAGCGGGAACAGAGCAGTTCTTC. This sequence encodes CASSYSPGLAGTEQFF. The chain has TRBV6-5 and TRBJ2-1, with TRBD2 identical over 13 bases. Germline CDR1 is MNHEY and CDR2 is SVGAGI. The CDR3 runs to 16 residues. V was pared by 0 bases and J by 10 bases, with 6 bases of the junction left unmatched.

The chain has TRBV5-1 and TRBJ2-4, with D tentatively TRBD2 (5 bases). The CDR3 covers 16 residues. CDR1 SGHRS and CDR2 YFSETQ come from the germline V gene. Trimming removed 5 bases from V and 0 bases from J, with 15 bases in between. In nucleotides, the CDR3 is TGCGCCAGCAGAAAACTAGACGGCCTAGCCAAAAACATTCAGTACTTC. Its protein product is CASRKLDGLAKNIQYF. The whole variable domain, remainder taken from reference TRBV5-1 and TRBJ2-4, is KAGVTQTPRYLIKTRGQQVTLSCSPISGHRSVSWYQQTPGQGLQFLFEYFSETQRNKGNFPGRFSGRQFSNSRSEMNVSTLELGDSALYLCASRKLDGLAKNIQYFGAGTRLSVL.

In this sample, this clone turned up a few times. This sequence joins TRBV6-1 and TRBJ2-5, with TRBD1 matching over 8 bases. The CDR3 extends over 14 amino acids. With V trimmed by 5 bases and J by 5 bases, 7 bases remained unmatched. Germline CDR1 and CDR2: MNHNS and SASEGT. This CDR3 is CASSRLQGDETQYF. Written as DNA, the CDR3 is TGTGCCAGCAGTCGATTACAGGGGGACGAGACCCAGTACTTC.

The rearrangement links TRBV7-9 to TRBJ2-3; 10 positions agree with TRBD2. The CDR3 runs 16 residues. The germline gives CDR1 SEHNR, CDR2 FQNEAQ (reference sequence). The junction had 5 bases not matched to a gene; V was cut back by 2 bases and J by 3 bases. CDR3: CASSLSQAGGTDTQYF. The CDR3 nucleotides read TGTGCCAGCAGCTTATCCCAAGCGGGAGGGACAGATACGCAGTATTTT.

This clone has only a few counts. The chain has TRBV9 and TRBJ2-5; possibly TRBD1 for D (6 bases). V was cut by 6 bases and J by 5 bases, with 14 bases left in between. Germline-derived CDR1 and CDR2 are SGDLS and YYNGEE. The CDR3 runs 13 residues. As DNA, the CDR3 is TGTGCCAGCACAGGGGACCTTTCCGAGACCCAGTACTTC. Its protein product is CASTGDLSETQYF.

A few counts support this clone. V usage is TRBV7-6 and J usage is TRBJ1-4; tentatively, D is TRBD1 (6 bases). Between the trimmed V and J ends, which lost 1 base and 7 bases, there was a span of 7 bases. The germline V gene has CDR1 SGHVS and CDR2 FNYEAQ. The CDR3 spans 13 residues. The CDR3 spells CASSLGGREKLFF. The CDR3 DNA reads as TGTGCCAGCAGCTTAGGGGGGCGTGAAAAACTGTTTTTT.

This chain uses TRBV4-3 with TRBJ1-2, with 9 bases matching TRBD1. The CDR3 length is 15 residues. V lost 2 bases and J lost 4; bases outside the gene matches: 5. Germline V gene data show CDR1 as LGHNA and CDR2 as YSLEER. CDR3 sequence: CASSQRTGVTYGYTF. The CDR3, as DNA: TGCGCCAGCAGCCAACGGACAGGGGTAACCTATGGCTACACCTTC.

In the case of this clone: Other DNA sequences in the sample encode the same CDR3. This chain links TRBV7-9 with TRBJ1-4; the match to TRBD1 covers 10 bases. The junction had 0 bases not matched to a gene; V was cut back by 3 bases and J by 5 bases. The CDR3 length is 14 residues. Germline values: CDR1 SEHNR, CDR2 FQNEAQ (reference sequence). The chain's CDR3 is CASSLGQGNEKLFF. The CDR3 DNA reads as TGTGCCAGCAGCTTGGGACAGGGGAATGAAAAACTGTTTTTT.

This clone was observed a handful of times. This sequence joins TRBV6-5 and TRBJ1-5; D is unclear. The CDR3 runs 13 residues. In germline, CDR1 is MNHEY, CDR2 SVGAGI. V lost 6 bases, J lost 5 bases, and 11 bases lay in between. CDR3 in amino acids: CASRTNIDQPQHF. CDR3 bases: TGTGCCAGCAGAACAAACATCGATCAGCCCCAGCATTTT.

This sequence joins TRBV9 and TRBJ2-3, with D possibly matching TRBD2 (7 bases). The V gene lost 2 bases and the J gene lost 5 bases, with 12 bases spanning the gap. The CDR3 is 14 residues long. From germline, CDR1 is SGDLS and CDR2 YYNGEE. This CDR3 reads CASSVGGGGDTQYF. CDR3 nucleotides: TGTGCCAGCAGCGTGGGGGGAGGGGGAGATACGCAGTATTTT.

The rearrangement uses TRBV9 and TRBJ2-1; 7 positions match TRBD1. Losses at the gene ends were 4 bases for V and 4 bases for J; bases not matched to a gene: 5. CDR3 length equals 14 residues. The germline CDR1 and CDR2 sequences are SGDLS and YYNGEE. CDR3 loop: CASSRQQGYNEQFF. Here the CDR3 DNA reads TGTGCCAGCAGCCGTCAACAGGGGTACAATGAGCAGTTCTTC.

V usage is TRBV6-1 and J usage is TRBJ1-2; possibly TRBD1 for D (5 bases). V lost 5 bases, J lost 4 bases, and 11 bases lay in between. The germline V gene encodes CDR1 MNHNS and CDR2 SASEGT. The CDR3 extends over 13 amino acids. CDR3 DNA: TGTGCCAGCAGTAAGACAGCTAGCTATGGCTACACCTTC. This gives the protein CASSKTASYGYTF.

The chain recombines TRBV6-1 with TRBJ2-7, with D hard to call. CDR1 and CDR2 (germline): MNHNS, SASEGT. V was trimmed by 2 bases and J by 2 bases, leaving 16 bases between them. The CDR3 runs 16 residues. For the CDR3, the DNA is TGTGCCAGCAGTGAATTTGCAGGCACCGTTACCTACGAGCAGTACTTC. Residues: CASSEFAGTVTYEQYF.

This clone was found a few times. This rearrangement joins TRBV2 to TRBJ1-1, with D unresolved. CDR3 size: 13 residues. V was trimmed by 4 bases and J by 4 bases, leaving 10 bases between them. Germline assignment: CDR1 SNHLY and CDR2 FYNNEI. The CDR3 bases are TGTGCCAGCAGTGGGGAGGATGGCACTGAAGCTTTCTTT. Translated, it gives CASSGEDGTEAFF.

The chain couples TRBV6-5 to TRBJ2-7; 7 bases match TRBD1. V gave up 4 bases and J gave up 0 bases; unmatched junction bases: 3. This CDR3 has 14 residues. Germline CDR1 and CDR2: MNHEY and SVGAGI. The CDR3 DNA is TGTGCCAGCAGTTCAGGGGACAGCTCCTACGAGCAGTACTTC. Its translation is CASSSGDSSYEQYF.

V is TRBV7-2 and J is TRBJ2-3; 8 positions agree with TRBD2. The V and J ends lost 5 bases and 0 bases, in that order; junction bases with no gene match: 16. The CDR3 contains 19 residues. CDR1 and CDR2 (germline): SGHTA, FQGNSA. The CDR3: CASSPSNLLADFSTDTQYF. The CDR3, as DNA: TGTGCCAGCAGCCCCTCCAATCTACTAGCGGACTTTAGCACAGATACGCAGTATTTT.

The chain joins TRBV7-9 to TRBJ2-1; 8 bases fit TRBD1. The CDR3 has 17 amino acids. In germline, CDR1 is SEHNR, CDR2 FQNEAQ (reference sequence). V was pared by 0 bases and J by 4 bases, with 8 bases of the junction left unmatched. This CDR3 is CASSLARGLLRYNEQFF. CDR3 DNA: TGTGCCAGCAGCTTAGCCAGGGGGCTTTTAAGGTACAATGAGCAGTTCTTC. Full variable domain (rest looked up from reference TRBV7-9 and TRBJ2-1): DTGVSQNPRHKITKRGQNVTFRCDPISEHNRLYWYRQTLGQGPEFLTYFQNEAQLEKSRLLSDRFSAERPKGSFSTLEIQRTEQGDSAMYLCASSLARGLLRYNEQFFGPGTRLTVL.

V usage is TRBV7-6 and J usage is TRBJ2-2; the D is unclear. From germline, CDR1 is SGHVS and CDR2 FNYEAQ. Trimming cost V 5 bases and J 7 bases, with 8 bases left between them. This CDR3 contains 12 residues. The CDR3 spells CASSPLIGELFF. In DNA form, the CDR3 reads TGTGCCAGCAGCCCCCTAATCGGGGAGCTGTTTTTT.

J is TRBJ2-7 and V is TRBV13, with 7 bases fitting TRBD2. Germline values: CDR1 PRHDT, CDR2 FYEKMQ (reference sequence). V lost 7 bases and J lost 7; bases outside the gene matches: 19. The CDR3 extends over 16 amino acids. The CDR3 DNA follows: TGTGCCAGCACCTCACCGGTAGCGGGTCCTACTGGAGAGCAGTACTTC. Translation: CASTSPVAGPTGEQYF.

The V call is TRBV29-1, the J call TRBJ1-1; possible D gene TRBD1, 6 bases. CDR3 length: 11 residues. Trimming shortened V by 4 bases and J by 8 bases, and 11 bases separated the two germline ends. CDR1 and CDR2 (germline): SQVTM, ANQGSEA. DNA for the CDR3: TGCAGCGTTGCCCCCGGGACAGAAGCTTTCTTT. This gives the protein CSVAPGTEAFF.

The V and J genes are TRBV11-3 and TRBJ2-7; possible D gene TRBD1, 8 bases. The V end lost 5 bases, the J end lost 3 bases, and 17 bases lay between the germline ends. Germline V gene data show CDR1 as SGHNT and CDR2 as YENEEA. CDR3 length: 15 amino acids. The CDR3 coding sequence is TGTGCCAGCAGCCAAGCAGGGGGCGGGGGCTACGAGCAGTACTTC. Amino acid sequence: CASSQAGGGGYEQYF.

The CDR3 region has the DNA TGTGCCAGCAGCCTCATAGCGGGGAGCTCCTACAATGAGCAGTTCTTC. It encodes CASSLIAGSSYNEQFF. The chain couples TRBV5-6 to TRBJ2-1; 8 bases match TRBD2. The CDR3 extends over 16 amino acids. Germline V gives CDR1 SGHDT, CDR2 YYEEEE. After removal of 4 bases from V and 0 bases from J, the junction contained 6 bases not matched to a gene.